The TCR beta chain under discussion was sequenced for a study of blood T cells in healthy people across ages. Study outcomes and limitations: The study found more naive CD4+ cells and higher diversity in long-lived than aged donors. Per-million-T-cell TCR beta diversity fell roughly linearly with age. Strong correlation linked observed beta diversity and percent naive T cells.

Note on this clonotype: Antigen unknown.

V shed 3 bases and J shed 4 bases, with 8 bases lying between them. Germline V gene lookup returns CDR1 SGHVS and CDR2 FQNEAQ. This CDR3 is 13 amino acids long. Using a J-beta primer mix together with a sample-barcoded 5' primer, a second PCR was run for roughly 7 to 12 cycles. One entry per CDR3 protein, called by TCRdb with MiXCR from the 5' RACE reads. The table shows roughly 930,000 distinct CDR3 sequences, with around 49% occurring only once. The receptor was derived from a man aged 25 to 40 in good health. The rearrangement joins TRBV7-8 to TRBJ2-3; D is uncertain. Sequencing was done on a sample of blood. Written as DNA, the CDR3 is TGTGCCAGCAGCTTTACAAGGGCAGATACGCAGTATTTT. Its translation: CASSFTRADTQYF. Complete variable domain (other parts from reference TRBV7-8 and TRBJ2-3): GAGVSQSPRYKVAKRGQDVALRCDPISGHVSLFWYQQALGQGPEFLTYFQNEAQLDKSGLPSDRFFAERPEGSVSTLKIQRTQQEDSAVYLCASSFTRADTQYFGPGTRLTVL.